Many counts were recorded for the clone carrying this T cell receptor (beta chain). Its specificity is unknown. This CDR3 contains 14 residues. CDR1 and CDR2 from the germline V gene are ENHRY and SYGVKD. The V and J ends lost 9 bases and 2 bases respectively, with 16 bases between them. This entry comes from a study of T cells in Graves' hyperthyroidism and ophthalmopathy. RNA transcripts were the template for amplifying TCR beta CDR3 regions. The HTBI set primed first-round TCR CDR3 RT-PCR. TCRdb re-called the multiplex PCR reads with MiXCR, one entry per CDR3 protein. This sample yields 530,000 or so distinct CDR3 sequences, of which approximately 44% are seen a single time; around 7.7% belongs to the top ten. Study conclusions and caveats: Among clonotypes expanded in thyroid above 0.001, most were also found in blood.

This TCR was sampled from a woman in her late teens or twenties with Graves' hyperthyroidism. V usage is TRBV10-3 and J usage is TRBJ2-5; either TRBD1 or TRBD2 may supply D (5 bases each). The sequenced sample was peripheral blood or thyroid tissue (not recorded which). CDR3 loop: CAIKGGREQETQYF. In DNA form, the CDR3 reads TGTGCCATTAAAGGAGGCAGGGAACAAGAGACCCAGTACTTC.